A single sample is the source of the 7 T cell receptor beta chains below, sequenced in a study of beta chain features in type 1 diabetes. Investigators reverse transcribed all isolated RNA, so they sequenced expressed TCRB transcripts. Measured with immunoSEQ multiplex PCR; TCRdb has only the in-frame clones, and not every one. The profile shows roughly 300,000 clones, 14% of them singletons. The sample consisted of central memory CD4+ T cells from blood. The receptors here all came from a man aged 25 to 40 in good health.

The DNA for the CDR3 is TGCAGCGTTGAAATTAGCGGGGTAGGAGAGACCCAGTACTTC. Translation gives CSVEISGVGETQYF. This rearrangement joins TRBV29-1 to TRBJ2-5, with TRBD2 matching 8 bases. CDR3 length: 14 amino acids. J lost 4 bases, V lost 2 bases, and 6 bases had no gene match. CDR1 SQVTM and CDR2 ANQGSEA come from the germline V gene. The entire variable domain, with the rest obtained from reference TRBV29-1 and TRBJ2-5, is as follows: SAVISQKPSRDICQRGTSLTIQCQVDSQVTMMFWYRQQPGQSLTLIATANQGSEATYESGFVIDKFPISRPNLTFSTLTVSNMSPEDSSIYLCSVEISGVGETQYFGPGTRLLVL.

At least ten counts were recorded for this clone. In DNA form, the CDR3 reads TGTGCCAGCAGCTCCACCGGGACAGGGGTGGAGACCCAGTACTTC. Translated: CASSSTGTGVETQYF. This sequence joins TRBV7-2 and TRBJ2-5; 10 bases agree with TRBD1. The CDR3 length is 15 residues. Trimming cost V 4 bases and J 5 bases; bases outside gene matches: 7. Germline V gene sequence: CDR1 SGHTA, CDR2 FQGNSA.

V and J are TRBV4-3 and TRBJ2-5; 9 bases are shared with TRBD2. V shed 1 base, J shed 4 bases, and the junction held 4 bases outside the gene matches. The germline CDR1 and CDR2 sequences are LGHNA and YSLEER. This CDR3 contains 15 residues. CDR3 protein: CASSQGLAAIETQYF. In DNA form, the CDR3 reads TGCGCCAGCAGCCAAGGACTAGCGGCCATAGAGACCCAGTACTTC.

This chain links TRBV29-1 with TRBJ2-5; 9 nucleotides agree with TRBD2. V dropped 6 bases and J dropped 1; count of bases not matched to a gene: 3. Germline assignment: CDR1 SQVTM and CDR2 ANQGSEA. This CDR3 contains 13 residues. In nucleotides, the CDR3 is TGCAGCGTAGCGGGAGGCCCCCAAGAGACCCAGTACTTC. Protein product: CSVAGGPQETQYF. The full variable domain, with the rest looked up from reference TRBV29-1 and TRBJ2-5, is SAVISQKPSRDICQRGTSLTIQCQVDSQVTMMFWYRQQPGQSLTLIATANQGSEATYESGFVIDKFPISRPNLTFSTLTVSNMSPEDSSIYLCSVAGGPQETQYFGPGTRLLVL.

This clone was found many times. The rearrangement joins TRBV9 to TRBJ2-1; 14 bases align to TRBD2. The V segment lost 2 bases and the J segment 4 bases; nucleotides outside the gene matches: 2. CDR1 and CDR2 (germline): SGDLS, YYNGEE. This CDR3 is 16 amino acids long. Here the CDR3 reads CASSVGTSGGYNEQFF. DNA of the CDR3: TGTGCCAGCAGCGTGGGGACTAGCGGGGGATACAATGAGCAGTTCTTC.

This chain joins TRBV4-3 and TRBJ2-7, with D perhaps TRBD1 (7 bases). This CDR3 is 15 amino acids long. The V gene's germline CDR1 is LGHNA and CDR2 YSLEER. The V gene lost 0 bases and the J gene lost 7 bases, with 16 bases spanning the gap. Here the CDR3 DNA reads TGCGCCAGCAGCCAAGATGGACAGGCCGGGGGTGAGCAGTACTTC. Translation gives CASSQDGQAGGEQYF.

In regard to this clone: One junction end does not reproduce the germline sequence, and a read error may be involved. The chain combines TRBV7-7 with TRBJ2-3, with 13 bases lining up with TRBD2. This CDR3 comprises 15 residues. CDR1 and CDR2 from the germline V gene are SSHAT and FNYEAQ (reference sequence). The CDR3 bases are TGTGCTAGCAGCCCGGGACTAGCGGGATCAGATACGCAGTATTTT. Amino acid sequence: CASSPGLAGSDTQYF.